The clone carrying this T cell receptor (beta chain) appeared a few times. Germline values: CDR1 SGHRS, CDR2 YFSETQ. The CDR3 is 21 amino acids. J lost 3 bases, V lost 4 bases, and 19 bases had no gene match. The authors ran a second PCR of roughly 6 to 11 cycles using a sample-barcoded 5' primer and a J-beta primer mix. TCRdb re-analysed the 5' RACE reads in MiXCR, keeping a single row per CDR3 protein. Of about 1.6 million distinct CDR3 sequences listed, roughly 32% were seen once; the top ten hold around 11%. The sample belongs to a study of blood T cells in healthy people across ages. At the level of the study: Per two T cells, about one barcoded beta molecule was captured through template switching.

The specimen was blood. This receptor was taken from a woman aged 30 to 39 in good health. The rearrangement joins TRBV5-1 to TRBJ1-6, with TRBD1 matching 10 bases. CDR3 sequence reads: CASSIVPGQGRSLDYNSPLHF. CDR3 sequence (DNA): TGCGCCAGCAGCATAGTACCGGGACAGGGGAGGAGTTTGGACTATAATTCACCCCTCCACTTT.